This T cell receptor beta chain was recorded in a study of early T cells in non-severe SARS-CoV-2 infection. Broader study findings: Sequences matched to VDJdb favored anti-spike CD8 responses, while private and CD4 specificities were missed.

Unique molecular identifiers were added to individual cDNA molecules. One entry per CDR3 protein, called by TCRdb with MiXCR from the 5' RACE reads. The repertoire holds some 66,000 distinct CDR3 sequences, with approximately 13% as singletons. CDR1 and CDR2 (germline): SGHAT, FQNNGV. This CDR3 spans 13 amino acids. Trimming removed 4 bases at V and 6 bases at J, with 9 bases between. With respect to this clonotype: The target antigen is unknown.

This sequence was found in an adult who was a healthcare worker with PCR-confirmed SARS-CoV-2 infection or an uninfected control (not recorded which). The source material was whole blood. This chain links TRBV11-2 with TRBJ2-2; D is unclear. CDR3 region: CASSSRAPGELFF. The DNA of the CDR3 is TGTGCCAGCAGCTCACGCGCCCCCGGGGAGCTGTTTTTT.